This TCR beta chain was identified in a study of blood T cell repertoires in COVID-19. About the study: Material from acute and convalescent COVID-19 was sourced from the United States, Italy and Spain. The analysed material was cDNA or gDNA that came from T cells, B-cell-depleted T cells, or PBMCs.

Data came from immunoSEQ multiplex PCR; TCRdb stores just in-frame clones and leaves some out. The data contain around 73,000 clones, 84% of them singletons. This receptor was identified in a human donor in a cohort sampled during active COVID-19. The sample comprised peripheral blood.

The CDR3 sequence: CASSPVPPGEKLFF. DNA for the CDR3: TGCGCCAGCAGCCCGGTCCCTCCGGGTGAAAAACTGTTTTTT. The rearrangement links TRBV4-1 to TRBJ1-4; D is uncertain. Looked up from germline, CDR1 is MGHRA and CDR2 is YSYEKL. The CDR3 is 14 residues long. The ends were cut back, 4 bases at V and 7 bases at J, with 13 bases in the middle.